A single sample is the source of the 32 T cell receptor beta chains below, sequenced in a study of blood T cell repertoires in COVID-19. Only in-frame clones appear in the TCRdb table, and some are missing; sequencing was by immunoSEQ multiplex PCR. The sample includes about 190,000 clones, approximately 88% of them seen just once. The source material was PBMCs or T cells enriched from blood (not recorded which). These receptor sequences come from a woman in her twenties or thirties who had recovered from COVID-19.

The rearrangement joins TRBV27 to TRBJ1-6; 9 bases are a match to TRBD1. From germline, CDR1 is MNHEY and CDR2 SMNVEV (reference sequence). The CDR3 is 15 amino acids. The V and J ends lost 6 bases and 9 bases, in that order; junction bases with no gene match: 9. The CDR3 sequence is CASSPLRDRASPLHF. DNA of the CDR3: TGTGCCAGCAGCCCCCTCCGGGACAGGGCTTCACCCCTCCACTTT.

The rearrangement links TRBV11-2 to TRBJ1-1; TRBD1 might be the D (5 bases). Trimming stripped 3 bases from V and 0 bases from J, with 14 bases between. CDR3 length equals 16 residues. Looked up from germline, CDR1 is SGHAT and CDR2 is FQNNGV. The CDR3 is CASSFRGGALNTEAFF. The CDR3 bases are TGTGCCAGCAGCTTCCGCGGAGGGGCTTTGAACACTGAAGCTTTCTTT.

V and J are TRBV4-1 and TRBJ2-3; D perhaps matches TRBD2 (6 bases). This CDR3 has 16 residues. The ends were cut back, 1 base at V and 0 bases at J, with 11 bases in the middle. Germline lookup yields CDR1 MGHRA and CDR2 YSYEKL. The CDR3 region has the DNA TGCGCCAGCAGCCAAGCGCGGGACGGTAGCACAGATACGCAGTATTTT. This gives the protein CASSQARDGSTDTQYF.

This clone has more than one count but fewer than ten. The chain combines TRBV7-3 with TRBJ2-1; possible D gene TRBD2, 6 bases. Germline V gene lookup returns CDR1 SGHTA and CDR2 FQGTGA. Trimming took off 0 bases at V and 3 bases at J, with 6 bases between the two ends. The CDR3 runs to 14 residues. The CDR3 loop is CASSLTGGYNEQFF. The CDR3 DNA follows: TGTGCCAGCAGCTTAACGGGGGGCTACAATGAGCAGTTCTTC.

CDR3 nucleotide sequence: TGCAGCGTTGAAGATTTCTCTGGGCAGGGGGCTCTCGGGGAGCTGTTTTTT. Its translation: CSVEDFSGQGALGELFF. The V gene is TRBV29-1, the J gene TRBJ2-2; 8 bases map to TRBD1. J gave up 7 bases and V 0 bases, and 13 bases lay outside the gene matches. From germline, CDR1 is SQVTM and CDR2 ANQGSEA. This CDR3 contains 17 residues.

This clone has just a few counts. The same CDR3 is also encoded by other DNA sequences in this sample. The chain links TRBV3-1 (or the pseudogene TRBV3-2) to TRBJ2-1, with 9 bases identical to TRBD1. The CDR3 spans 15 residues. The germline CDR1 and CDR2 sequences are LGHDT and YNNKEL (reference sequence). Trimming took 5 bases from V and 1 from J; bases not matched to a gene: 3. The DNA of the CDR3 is TGTGCCAGCAGCTTGGGACAGGGATCCTACAATGAGCAGTTCTTC. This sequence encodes CASSLGQGSYNEQFF.

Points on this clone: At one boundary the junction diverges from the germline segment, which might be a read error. The CDR3 spells CASSITGTSAQETQYF. DNA for the CDR3: TGTGCCAGCAGCATAACCGGGACTAGCGCCCAAGAGACCCAGTACTTC. The chain recombines TRBV7-3 with TRBJ2-5; 10 bases agree with TRBD2. CDR1 SGHTA and CDR2 FQGTGA come from the germline V gene. There are 16 residues in the CDR3.

The CDR3 DNA is TGTGCCAGCAGTTCGGGGGGCGTGGGTTCACCCCTCCACTTT. Translated, it gives CASSSGGVGSPLHF. This rearrangement joins TRBV28 to TRBJ1-6, with D maybe TRBD1 (6 bases). Trimming removed 4 bases at V and 9 bases at J, with 13 bases between. Looked up from germline, CDR1 is MDHEN and CDR2 is SYDVKM. CDR3 length equals 14 residues.

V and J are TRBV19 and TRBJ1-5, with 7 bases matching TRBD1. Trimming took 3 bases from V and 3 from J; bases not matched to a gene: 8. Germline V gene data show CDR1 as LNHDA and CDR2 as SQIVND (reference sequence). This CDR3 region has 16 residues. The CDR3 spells CASSMGQGVFNQPQHF. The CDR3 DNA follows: TGTGCCAGTAGTATGGGGCAGGGGGTTTTCAATCAGCCCCAGCATTTT.

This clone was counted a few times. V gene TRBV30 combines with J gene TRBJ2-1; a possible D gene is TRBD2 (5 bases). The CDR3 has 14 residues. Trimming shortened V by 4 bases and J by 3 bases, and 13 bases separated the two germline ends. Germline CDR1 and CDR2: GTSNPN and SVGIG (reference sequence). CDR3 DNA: TGTGCCTGGAATTTGGACTTCCTCTACAATGAGCAGTTCTTC. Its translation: CAWNLDFLYNEQFF.

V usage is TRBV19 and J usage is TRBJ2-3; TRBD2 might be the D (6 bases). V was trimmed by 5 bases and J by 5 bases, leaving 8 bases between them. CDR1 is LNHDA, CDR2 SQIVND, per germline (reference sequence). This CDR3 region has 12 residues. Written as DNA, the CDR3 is TGTGCCAGTAGTCGGGGGTTAGATACGCAGTATTTT. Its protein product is CASSRGLDTQYF. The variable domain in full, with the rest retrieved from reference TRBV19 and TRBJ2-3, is DGGITQSPKYLFRKEGQNVTLSCEQNLNHDAMYWYRQDPGQGLRLIYYSQIVNDFQKGDIAEGYSVSREKKESFPLTVTSAQKNPTAFYLCASSRGLDTQYFGPGTRLTVL.

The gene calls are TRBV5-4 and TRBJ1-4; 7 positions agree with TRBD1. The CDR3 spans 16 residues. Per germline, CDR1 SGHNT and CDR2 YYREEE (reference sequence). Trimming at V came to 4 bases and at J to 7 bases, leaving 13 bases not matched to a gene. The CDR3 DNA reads TGTGCCAGCAGCCTCCCTGCGACAGGGCAAGTTGAAAAACTGTTTTTT. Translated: CASSLPATGQVEKLFF.

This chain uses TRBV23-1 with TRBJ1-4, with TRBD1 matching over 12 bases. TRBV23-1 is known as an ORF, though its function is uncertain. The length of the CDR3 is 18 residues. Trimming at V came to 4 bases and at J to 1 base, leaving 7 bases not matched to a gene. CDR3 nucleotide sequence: TGCGCCAGCAGTCCTGGGACAGGGGGCGAGGTAACTAATGAAAAACTGTTTTTT. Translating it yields CASSPGTGGEVTNEKLFF.

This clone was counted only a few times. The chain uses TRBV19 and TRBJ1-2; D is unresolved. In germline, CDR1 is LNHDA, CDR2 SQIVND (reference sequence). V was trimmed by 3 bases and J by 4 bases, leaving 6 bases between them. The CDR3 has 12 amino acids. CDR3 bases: TGTGCCAGTAGTATCTACGGCTATGGCTACACCTTC. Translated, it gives CASSIYGYGYTF.

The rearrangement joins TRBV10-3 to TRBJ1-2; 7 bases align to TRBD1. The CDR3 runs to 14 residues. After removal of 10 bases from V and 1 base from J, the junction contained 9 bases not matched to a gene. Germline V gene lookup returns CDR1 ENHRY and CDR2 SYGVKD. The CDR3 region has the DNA TGTGCCACCACGAACAGGGGCAGTAACTATGGCTACACCTTC. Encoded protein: CATTNRGSNYGYTF.

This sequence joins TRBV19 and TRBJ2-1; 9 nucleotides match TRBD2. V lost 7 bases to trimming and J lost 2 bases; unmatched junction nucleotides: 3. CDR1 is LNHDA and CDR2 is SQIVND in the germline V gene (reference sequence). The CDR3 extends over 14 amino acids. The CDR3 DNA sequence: TGTGCCAGTACTGCGGGAGGGACCTACAATGAGCAGTTCTTC. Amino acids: CASTAGGTYNEQFF.

CDR3 region: CASSLVGRNYGYTF. As DNA, the CDR3 is TGTGCCAGCAGCTTGGTCGGCAGGAACTATGGCTACACCTTC. The chain recombines TRBV5-6 with TRBJ1-2; D remains unclear. CDR3 length: 14 amino acids. Looked up from germline, CDR1 is SGHDT and CDR2 is YYEEEE. Trimming left V 0 bases short and J 2 bases short, with 8 bases between. The full variable domain, completed using reference TRBV5-6 and TRBJ1-2, is DAGVTQSPTHLIKTRGQQVTLRCSPKSGHDTVSWYQQALGQGPQFIFQYYEEEERQRGNFPDRFSGHQFPNYSSELNVNALLLGDSALYLCASSLVGRNYGYTFGSGTRLTVV.

The CDR3 is CASSSVTGGTEAFF. The CDR3 DNA is TGTGCCAGCAGCTCAGTGACAGGGGGCACTGAAGCTTTCTTT. The chain recombines TRBV7-9 with TRBJ1-1; 9 bases are shared with TRBD1. There are 14 residues in the CDR3. Germline V lookup: CDR1 SEHNR, CDR2 FQNEAQ (reference sequence). With V trimmed by 4 bases and J by 4 bases, 4 bases remained unmatched.

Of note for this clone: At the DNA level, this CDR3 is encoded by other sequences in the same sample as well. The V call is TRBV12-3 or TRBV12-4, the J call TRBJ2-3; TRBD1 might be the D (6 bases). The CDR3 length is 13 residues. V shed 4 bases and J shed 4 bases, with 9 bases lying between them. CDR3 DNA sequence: TGTGCCAGCAGTTCGACAGGATCAGATACGCAGTATTTT. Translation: CASSSTGSDTQYF.

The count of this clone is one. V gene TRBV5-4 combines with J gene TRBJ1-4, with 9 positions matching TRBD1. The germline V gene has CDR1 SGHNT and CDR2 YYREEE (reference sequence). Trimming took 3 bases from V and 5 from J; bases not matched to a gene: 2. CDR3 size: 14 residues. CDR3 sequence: CASSSTGGNEKLFF. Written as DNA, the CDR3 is TGTGCCAGCAGCTCGACAGGGGGGAATGAAAAACTGTTTTTT.

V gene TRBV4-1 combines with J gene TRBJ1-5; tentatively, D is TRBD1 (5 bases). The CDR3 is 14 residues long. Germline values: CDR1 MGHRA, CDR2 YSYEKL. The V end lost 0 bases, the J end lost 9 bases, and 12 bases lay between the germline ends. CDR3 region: CASSQDKGPRPQHF. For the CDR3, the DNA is TGCGCCAGCAGCCAAGACAAGGGGCCAAGGCCCCAGCATTTT.

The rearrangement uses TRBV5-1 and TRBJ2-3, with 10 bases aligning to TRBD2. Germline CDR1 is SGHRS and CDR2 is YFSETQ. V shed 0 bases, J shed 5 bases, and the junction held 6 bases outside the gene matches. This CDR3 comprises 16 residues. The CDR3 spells CASSLERGGRLDTQYF. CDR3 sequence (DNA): TGCGCCAGCAGCTTGGAGCGGGGGGGCCGCCTAGATACGCAGTATTTT.

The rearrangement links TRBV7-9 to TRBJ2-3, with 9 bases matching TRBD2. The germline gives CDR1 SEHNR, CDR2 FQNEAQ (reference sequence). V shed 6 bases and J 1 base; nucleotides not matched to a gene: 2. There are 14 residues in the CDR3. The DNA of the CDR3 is TGTGCCAGCAGACGACTAGCGGGCACAGATACGCAGTATTTT. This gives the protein CASRRLAGTDTQYF. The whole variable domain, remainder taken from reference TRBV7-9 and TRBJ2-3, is DTGVSQNPRHKITKRGQNVTFRCDPISEHNRLYWYRQTLGQGPEFLTYFQNEAQLEKSRLLSDRFSAERPKGSFSTLEIQRTEQGDSAMYLCASRRLAGTDTQYFGPGTRLTVL.

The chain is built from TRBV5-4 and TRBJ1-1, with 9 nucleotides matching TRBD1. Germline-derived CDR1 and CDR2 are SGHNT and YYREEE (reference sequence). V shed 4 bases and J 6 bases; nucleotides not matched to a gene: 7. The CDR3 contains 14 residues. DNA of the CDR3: TGTGCCAGCAGCGGCAACAGGGGGCGATCTGAAGCTTTCTTT. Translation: CASSGNRGRSEAFF.

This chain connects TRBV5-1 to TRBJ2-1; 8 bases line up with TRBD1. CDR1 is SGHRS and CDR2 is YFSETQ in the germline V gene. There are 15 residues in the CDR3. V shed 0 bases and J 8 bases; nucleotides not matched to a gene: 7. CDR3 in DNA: TGCGCCAGCAGCTTGGGGACAGGGATTATGCATGAGCAGTTCTTC. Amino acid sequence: CASSLGTGIMHEQFF.

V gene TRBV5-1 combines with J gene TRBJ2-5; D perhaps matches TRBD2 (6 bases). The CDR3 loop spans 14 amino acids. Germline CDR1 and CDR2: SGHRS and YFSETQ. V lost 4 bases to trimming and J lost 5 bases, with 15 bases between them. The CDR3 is CASSIETRWETQYF. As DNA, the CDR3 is TGCGCCAGCAGCATAGAGACTAGATGGGAGACCCAGTACTTC.

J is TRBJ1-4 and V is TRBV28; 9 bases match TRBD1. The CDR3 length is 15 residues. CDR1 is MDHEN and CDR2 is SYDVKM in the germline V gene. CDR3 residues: CATDKGGQGYEKLFF. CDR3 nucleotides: TGTGCGACAGATAAAGGGGGACAGGGATATGAAAAACTGTTTTTT.

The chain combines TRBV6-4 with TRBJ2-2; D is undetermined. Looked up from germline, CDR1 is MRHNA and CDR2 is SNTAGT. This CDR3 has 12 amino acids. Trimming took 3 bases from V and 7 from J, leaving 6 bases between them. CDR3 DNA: TGTGCCAGCAGTGATAATATCGGGGAGCTGTTTTTT. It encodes CASSDNIGELFF.

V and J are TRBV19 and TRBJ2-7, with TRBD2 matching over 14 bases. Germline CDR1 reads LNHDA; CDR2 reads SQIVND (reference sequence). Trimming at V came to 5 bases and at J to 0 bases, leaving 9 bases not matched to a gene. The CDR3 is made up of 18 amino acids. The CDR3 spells CASSAGTSGSGSSYEQYF. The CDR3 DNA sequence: TGTGCCAGTAGTGCCGGGACTAGCGGGAGTGGGAGCTCCTACGAGCAGTACTTC.

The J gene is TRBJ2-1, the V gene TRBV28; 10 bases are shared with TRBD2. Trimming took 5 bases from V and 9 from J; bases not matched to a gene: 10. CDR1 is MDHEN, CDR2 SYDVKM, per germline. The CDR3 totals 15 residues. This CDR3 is CASSTAASGGGEQFF. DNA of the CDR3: TGTGCCAGCAGTACGGCGGCTAGCGGGGGTGGTGAGCAGTTCTTC.

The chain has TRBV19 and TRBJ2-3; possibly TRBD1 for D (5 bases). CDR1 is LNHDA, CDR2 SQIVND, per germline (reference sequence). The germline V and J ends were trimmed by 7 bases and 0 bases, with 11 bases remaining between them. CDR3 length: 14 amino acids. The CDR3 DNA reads TGTGCCAGTACCGGACAAGGGAGCACAGATACGCAGTATTTT. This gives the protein CASTGQGSTDTQYF.

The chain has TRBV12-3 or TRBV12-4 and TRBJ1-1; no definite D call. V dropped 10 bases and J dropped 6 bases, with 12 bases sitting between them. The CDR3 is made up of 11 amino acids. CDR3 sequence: CATALVSEAFF. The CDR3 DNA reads TGTGCCACAGCGTTGGTATCTGAAGCTTTCTTT.